This T cell receptor beta chain was sequenced for a study of CD8 T cells in ankylosing spondylitis. Study-level findings and limits: Ankylosing spondylitis blood appeared to be characterized by a TCR beta motif of fewer than ten highly homologous variants.

CDR1 is MGHRA and CDR2 is YSYEKL in the germline V gene. The ends were cut back, 2 bases at V and 7 bases at J, with 15 bases in the middle. CDR3 length equals 15 residues. This clonotype was found a few times. The antigen is not known. MiXCR, applied by TCRdb to the 5' RACE reads, yields one record per CDR3 protein. Here the sample spans more than 500,000 distinct CDR3 sequences, over 4% being singletons. The V call is TRBV4-1, the J call TRBJ2-1, with D tentatively TRBD2 (6 bases). Sequenced: blood, either unsorted or a sorted T cell fraction (not recorded which). The receptor comes from a male donor with ankylosing spondylitis. The CDR3 bases are TGCGCCAGCAGCCAATCAGCCGGGAGCTGGAATGAGCAGTTCTTC. Its protein product is CASSQSAGSWNEQFF.